The 3 T cell receptor beta chains below were found in one sample sequenced in a study of T cells expressing NK-cell markers (TCRdb year 2020). Preparation of the library involved 5' RACE. TCRdb names Illumina HiSeq 2000 as the instrument used. TCRdb reprocessed the raw reads; every CDR3 protein sequence is a single record, and DNA is not supplied. For this sample, the table gives over 350,000 distinct CDR3 sequences. The top ten clonotypes cover approximately 11% of the sample. The sample taken for sequencing was blood T cells: a sorted CD56 or NKG2C T cell subset, CD4+ or CD8+ T cells, or bulk PBMC T cells (not recorded which). These receptor sequences come from a woman between 50 and 59 years old in good health. Donor details come from another sample of the same person, matched by shared clones.

The CDR3 protein is CASSAGLAETYTQYF. The gene calls are TRBV7-8 and TRBJ2-3; with no DNA, the TCRdb D assignment of TRBD2 cannot be verified. Per germline, CDR1 SGHVS and CDR2 FQNEAQ. This CDR3 has 15 residues.

The V call is TRBV5-5, the J call TRBJ2-5; the D call of TRBD2 rests on TCRdb alone, since no DNA is present to check it. The CDR3 runs 17 residues. The germline CDR1 and CDR2 sequences are SGHKS and YYEKEE (reference sequence). The chain's CDR3 is CASSLGAPNPSQETQYF.

The V and J genes are TRBV5-1 and TRBJ1-4; checking the TCRdb D call of TRBD1 is not possible without DNA. The germline V gene has CDR1 SGHRS and CDR2 YFSETQ. The CDR3 extends over 14 amino acids. CDR3 sequence: CASSQGGLNEKLFF. The full variable domain, with the rest looked up from reference TRBV5-1 and TRBJ1-4, is KAGVTQTPRYLIKTRGQQVTLSCSPISGHRSVSWYQQTPGQGLQFLFEYFSETQRNKGNFPGRFSGRQFSNSRSEMNVSTLELGDSALYLCASSQGGLNEKLFFGSGTQLSVL.